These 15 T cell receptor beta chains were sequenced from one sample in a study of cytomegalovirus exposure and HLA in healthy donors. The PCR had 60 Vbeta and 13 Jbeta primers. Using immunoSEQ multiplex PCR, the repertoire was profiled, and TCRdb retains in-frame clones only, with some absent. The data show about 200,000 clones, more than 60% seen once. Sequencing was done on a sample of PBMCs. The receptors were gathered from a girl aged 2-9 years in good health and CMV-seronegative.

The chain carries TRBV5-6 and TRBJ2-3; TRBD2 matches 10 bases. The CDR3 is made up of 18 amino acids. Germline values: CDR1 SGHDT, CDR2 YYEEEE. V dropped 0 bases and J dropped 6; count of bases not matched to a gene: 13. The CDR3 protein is CASSLEGLAIHPADTQYF. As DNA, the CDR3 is TGTGCCAGCAGCTTGGAGGGACTAGCGATACACCCAGCGGATACGCAGTATTTT.

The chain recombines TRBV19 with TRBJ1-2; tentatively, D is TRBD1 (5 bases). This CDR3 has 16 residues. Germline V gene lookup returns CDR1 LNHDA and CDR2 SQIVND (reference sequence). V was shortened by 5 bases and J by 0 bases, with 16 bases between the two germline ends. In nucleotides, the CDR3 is TGTGCCAGTAGTCCGGAGTTCAGGGTAGCTAACTATGGCTACACCTTC. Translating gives CASSPEFRVANYGYTF.

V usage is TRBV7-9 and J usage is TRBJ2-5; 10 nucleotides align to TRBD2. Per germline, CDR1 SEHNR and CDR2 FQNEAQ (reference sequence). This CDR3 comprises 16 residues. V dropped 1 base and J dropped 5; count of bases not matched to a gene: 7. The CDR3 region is CASSLGLAGDGETQYF. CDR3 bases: TGTGCCAGCAGCTTAGGGCTAGCGGGAGACGGTGAGACCCAGTACTTC.

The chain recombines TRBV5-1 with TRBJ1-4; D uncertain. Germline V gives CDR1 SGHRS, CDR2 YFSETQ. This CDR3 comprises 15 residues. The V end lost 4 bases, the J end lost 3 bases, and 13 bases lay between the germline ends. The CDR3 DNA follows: TGCGCCAGCAGCGGAGACGGAGCGGCTAATGAAAAACTGTTTTTT. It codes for CASSGDGAANEKLFF.

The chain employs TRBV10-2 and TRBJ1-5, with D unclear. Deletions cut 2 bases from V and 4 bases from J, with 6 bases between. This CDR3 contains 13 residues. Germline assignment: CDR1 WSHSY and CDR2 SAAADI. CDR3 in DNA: TGCGCCAGCAGTGAGGCGTTAAATCAGCCCCAGCATTTT. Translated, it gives CASSEALNQPQHF.

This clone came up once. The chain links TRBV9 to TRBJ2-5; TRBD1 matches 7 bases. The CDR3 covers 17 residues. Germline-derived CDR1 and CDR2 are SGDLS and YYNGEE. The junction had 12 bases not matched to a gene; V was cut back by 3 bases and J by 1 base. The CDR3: CASSGRIETGTQETQYF. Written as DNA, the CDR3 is TGTGCCAGCAGCGGGAGGATTGAGACAGGGACCCAAGAGACCCAGTACTTC.

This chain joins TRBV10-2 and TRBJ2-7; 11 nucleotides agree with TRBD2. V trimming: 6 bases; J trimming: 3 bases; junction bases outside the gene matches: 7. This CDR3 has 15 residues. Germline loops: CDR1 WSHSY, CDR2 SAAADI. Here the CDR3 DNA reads TGCGCCAGCAGGAAGGGACTAGCGGAAATCTACGAGCAGTACTTC. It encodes CASRKGLAEIYEQYF.

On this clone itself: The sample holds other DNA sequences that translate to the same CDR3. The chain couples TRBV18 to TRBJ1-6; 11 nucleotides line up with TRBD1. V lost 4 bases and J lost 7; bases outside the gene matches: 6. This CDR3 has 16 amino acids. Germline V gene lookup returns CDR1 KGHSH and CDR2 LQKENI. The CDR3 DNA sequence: TGTGCCAGCTCACGGACAGGGGGCCAAGGGAATTCACCCCTCCACTTT. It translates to CASSRTGGQGNSPLHF. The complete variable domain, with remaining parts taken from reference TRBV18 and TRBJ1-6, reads NAGVMQNPRHLVRRRGQEARLRCSPMKGHSHVYWYRQLPEEGLKFMVYLQKENIIDESGMPKERFSAEFPKEGPSILRIQQVVRGDSAAYFCASSRTGGQGNSPLHFGNGTRLTVT.

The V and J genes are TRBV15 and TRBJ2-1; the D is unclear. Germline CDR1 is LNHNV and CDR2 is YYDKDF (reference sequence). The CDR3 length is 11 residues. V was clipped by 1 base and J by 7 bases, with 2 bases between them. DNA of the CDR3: TGTGCCACCAGCAGAGTAAATGAGCAGTTCTTC. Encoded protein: CATSRVNEQFF.

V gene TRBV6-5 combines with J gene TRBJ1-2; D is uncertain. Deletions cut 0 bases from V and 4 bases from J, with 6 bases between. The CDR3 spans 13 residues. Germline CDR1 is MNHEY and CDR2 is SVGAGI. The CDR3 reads CASSYSNSYGYTF. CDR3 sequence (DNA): TGTGCCAGCAGTTACTCGAACAGCTATGGCTACACCTTC.

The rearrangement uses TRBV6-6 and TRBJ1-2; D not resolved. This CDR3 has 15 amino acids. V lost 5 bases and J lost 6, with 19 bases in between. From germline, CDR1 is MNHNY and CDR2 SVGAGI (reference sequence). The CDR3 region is CASSPESWSFNGYTF. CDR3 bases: TGTGCCAGCAGTCCAGAGAGCTGGAGCTTCAATGGCTACACCTTC.

Here the CDR3 reads CASTATSGGGDTQYF. For the CDR3, the DNA is TGTGCCAGCACCGCGACTAGCGGGGGAGGAGATACGCAGTATTTT. V gene TRBV6-4 combines with J gene TRBJ2-3, with TRBD2 identical over 12 bases. Germline CDR1 is MRHNA and CDR2 is SNTAGT. V was clipped by 7 bases and J by 5 bases; unmatched bases: 7. This CDR3 is built from 15 residues.

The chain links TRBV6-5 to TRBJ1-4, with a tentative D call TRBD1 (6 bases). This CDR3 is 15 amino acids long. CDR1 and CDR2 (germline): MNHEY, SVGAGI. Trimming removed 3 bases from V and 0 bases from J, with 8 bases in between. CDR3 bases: TGTGCCAGCAGTTATAGACAGGCAACTAATGAAAAACTGTTTTTT. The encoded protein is CASSYRQATNEKLFF.

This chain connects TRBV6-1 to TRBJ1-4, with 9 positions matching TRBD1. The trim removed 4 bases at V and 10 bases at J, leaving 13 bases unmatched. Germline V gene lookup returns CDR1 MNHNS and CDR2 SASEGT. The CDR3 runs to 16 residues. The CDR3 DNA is TGTGCCAGCAGTGTTGGCCTCGACAGGGGGAGAGGAAAACTGTTTTTT. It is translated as CASSVGLDRGRGKLFF.

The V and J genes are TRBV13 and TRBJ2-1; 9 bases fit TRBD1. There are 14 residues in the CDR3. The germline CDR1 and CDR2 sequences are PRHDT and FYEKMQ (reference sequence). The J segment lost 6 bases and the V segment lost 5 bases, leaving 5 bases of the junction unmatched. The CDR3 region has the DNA TGTGCCAGCAGCCCCCGGGACAGGGCCAATGAGCAGTTCTTC. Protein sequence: CASSPRDRANEQFF.